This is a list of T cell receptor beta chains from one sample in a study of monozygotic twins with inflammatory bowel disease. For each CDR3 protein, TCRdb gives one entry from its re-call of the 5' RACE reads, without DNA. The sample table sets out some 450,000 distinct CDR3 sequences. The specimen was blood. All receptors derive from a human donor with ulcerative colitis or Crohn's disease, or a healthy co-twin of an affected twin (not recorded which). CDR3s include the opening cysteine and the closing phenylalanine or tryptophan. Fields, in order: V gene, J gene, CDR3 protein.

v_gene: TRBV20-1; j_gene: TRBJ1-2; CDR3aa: CSALRVKGGYTF
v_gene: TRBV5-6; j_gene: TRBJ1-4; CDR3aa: CASSTRGSANEKLFF
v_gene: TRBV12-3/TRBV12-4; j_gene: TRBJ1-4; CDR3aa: CASSPRQGGSEKLFF
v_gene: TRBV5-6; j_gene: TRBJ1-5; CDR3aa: CASSLTRGRDQPQHF
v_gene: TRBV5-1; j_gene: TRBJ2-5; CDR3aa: CASSLGDVQETQYF
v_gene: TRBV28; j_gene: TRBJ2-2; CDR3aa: CASTLGTQNTGELFF
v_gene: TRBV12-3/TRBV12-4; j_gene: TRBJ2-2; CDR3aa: CASSLAGRLFPGELFF
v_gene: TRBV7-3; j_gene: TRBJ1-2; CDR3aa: CASSEQPNYGYTF
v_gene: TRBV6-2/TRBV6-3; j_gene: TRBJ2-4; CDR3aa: CASSYGRGVKNIQYF
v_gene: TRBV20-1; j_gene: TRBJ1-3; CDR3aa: CSARDSGQGSGGNTIYF
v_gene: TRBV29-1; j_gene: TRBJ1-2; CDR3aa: CSVDGRVGYTF
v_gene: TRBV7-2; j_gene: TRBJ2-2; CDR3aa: CASTLQRAGVGTGELFF
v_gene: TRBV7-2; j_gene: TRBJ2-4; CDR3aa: CASSLPRVGKNMQYF
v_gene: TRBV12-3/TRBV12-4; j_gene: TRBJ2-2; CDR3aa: CATEGENTGELFF
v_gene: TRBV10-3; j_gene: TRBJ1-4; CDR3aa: CAISESKGSGEKLFF
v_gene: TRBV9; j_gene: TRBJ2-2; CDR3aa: CASSGSGGVSTGELFF
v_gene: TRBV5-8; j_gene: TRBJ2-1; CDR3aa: CASTAGGSYNEQFF
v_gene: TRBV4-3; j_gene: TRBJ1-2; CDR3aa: CASSQGFTGQQYGYTF
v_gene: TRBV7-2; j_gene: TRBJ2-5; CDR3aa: CASSKRTTDQETQYF
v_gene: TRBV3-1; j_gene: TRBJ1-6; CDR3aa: CASSPQGVINSPLHF